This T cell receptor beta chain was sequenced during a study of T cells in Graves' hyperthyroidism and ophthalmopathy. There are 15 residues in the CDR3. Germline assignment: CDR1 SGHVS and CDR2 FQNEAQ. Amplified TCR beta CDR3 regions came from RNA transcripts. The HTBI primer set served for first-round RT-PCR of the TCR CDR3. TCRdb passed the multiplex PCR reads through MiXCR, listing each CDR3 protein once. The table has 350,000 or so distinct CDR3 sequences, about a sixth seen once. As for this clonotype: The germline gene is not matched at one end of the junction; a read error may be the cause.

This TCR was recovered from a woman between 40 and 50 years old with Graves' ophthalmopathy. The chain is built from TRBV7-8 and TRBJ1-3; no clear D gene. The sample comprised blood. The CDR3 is CASSLGLYSGNTISF. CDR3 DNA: TGTGCCAGCAGCTTGGGCCTGTATTCTGGAAACACCATATCTTTT.